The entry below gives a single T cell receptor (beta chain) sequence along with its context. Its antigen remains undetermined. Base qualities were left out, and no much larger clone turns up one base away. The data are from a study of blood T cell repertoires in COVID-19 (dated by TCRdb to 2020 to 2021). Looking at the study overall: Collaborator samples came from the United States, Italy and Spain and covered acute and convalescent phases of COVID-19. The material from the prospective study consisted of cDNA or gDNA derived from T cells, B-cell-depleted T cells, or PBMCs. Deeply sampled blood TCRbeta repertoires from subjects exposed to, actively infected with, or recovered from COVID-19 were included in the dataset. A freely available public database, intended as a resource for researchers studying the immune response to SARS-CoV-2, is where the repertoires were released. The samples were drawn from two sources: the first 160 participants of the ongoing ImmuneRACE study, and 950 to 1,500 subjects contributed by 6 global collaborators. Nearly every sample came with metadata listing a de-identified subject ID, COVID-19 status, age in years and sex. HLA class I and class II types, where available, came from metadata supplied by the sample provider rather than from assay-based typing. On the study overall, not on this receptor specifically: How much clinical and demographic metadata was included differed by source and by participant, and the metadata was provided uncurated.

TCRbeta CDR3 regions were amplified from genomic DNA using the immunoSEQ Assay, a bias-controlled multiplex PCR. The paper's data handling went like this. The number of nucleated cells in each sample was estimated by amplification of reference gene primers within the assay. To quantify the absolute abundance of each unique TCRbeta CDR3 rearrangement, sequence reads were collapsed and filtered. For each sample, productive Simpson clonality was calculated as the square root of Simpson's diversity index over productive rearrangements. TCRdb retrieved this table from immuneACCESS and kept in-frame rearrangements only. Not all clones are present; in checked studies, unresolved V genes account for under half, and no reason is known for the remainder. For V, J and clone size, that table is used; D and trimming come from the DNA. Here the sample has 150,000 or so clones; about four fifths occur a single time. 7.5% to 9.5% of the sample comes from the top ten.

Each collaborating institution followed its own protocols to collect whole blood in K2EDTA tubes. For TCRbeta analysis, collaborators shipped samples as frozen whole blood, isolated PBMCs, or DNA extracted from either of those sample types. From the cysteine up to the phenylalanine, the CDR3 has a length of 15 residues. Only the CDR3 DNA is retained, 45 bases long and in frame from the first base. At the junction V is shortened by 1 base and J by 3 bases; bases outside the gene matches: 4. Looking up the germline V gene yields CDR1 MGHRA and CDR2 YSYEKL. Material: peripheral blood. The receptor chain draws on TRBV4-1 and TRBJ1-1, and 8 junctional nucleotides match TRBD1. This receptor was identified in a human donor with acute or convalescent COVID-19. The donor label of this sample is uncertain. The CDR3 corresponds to CASSQGTGSDTEAFF. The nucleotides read TGCGCCAGCAGCCAAGGGACAGGGAGCGACACTGAAGCTTTCTTT.